This T cell receptor beta chain was documented in a study of Ad26.COV2.S vaccination and SARS-CoV-2 variants. Here immunoSEQ multiplex PCR was the method, and the copy in TCRdb shows in-frame clones only, minus some. The data show fewer than 600,000 clones, with 89% seen just once and over 1.5% held by the top ten. This clone was found a few times. Treatment defined: around 19 received Ad26.COV2.S at low or high dose, single or two shots; a few received placebo; per-sample allocation not given. Day 63 after the first injection of vaccine or placebo was the sampling time. This clonotype was obtained from a person between 18 and 60 years old who received the Ad26.COV2.S COVID-19 vaccine or a placebo. The source was peripheral blood, collected in a trial of Ad26.COV2.S vaccine versus placebo.

The CDR3 loop is CASSPHRGFTEAFF. As DNA, the CDR3 is TGTGCCAGCAGTCCCCACAGGGGTTTCACTGAAGCTTTCTTT. This chain joins TRBV28 and TRBJ1-1, with 7 bases fitting TRBD1. Germline CDR1 is MDHEN and CDR2 is SYDVKM. The CDR3 loop spans 14 amino acids. The J segment lost 4 bases and the V segment lost 5 bases, leaving 7 bases of the junction unmatched. The full variable domain, in which reference TRBV28 and TRBJ1-1 provide the parts outside the CDR3, is DVKVTQSSRYLVKRTGEKVFLECVQDMDHENMFWYRQDPGLGLRLIYFSYDVKMKEKGDIPEGYSVSREKKERFSLILESASTNQTSMYLCASSPHRGFTEAFFGQGTRLTVV.